This T cell receptor (beta chain) was recorded in a study of neurological immune-mediated disorders. Regarding the study as a whole: HTLV-1-associated myelopathy had the most TCR clonal expansion, while multiple sclerosis had the least, a level that fell below healthy controls. The absence of shared CDR3 amino acid sequences among expanded clones across subjects suggests private repertoires in all groups.

Germline V CDR1 and CDR2: SGHVS, FNYEAQ. The V gene lost 1 base and the J gene lost 3 bases, with 6 bases spanning the gap. CDR3 size: 14 residues. 5'RACE with 10-nucleotide random UMIs generated the cDNA. TCRdb called the 5' RACE reads again in MiXCR, with one record for every CDR3 protein. The sample has 65,000 to 75,000 distinct CDR3 sequences; around 5% are singletons. This clonotype was counted at least ten times. The antigen is not known. The sequence came from a human donor with multiple sclerosis. The donor label of this sample is uncertain. Sequenced material: PBMCs. The V call is TRBV7-6, the J call TRBJ1-4; no clear D gene. The CDR3 coding sequence is TGTGCCAGCAGCTTAGGGGCAGCTAATGAAAAACTGTTTTTT. Translating gives CASSLGAANEKLFF.